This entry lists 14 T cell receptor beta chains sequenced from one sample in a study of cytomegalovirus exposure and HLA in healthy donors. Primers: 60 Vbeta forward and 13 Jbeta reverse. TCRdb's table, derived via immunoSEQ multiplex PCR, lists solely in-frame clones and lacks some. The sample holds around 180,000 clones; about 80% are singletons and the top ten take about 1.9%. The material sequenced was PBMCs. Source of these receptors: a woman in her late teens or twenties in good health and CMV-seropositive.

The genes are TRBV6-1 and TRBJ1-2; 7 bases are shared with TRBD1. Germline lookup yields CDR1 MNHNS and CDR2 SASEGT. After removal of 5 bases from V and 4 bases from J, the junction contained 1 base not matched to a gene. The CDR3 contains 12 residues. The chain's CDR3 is CASSRDSYGYTF. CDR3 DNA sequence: TGTGCCAGCAGTCGGGACAGCTATGGCTACACCTTC.

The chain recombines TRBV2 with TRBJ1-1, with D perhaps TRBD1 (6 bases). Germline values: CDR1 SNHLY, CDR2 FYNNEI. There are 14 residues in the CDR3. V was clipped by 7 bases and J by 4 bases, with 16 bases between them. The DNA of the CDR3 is TGTGCCAGCACCAAACAGGGTGTAAGCACTGAAGCTTTCTTT. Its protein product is CASTKQGVSTEAFF.

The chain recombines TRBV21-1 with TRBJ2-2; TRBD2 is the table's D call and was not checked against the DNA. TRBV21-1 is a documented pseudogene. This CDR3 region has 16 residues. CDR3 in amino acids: CASSTCFDSGTGELFF. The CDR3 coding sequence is TGTGCCAGCAGCACCTGTTTCGATAGTGGCACCGGGGAGCTGTTTTTT.

Here the CDR3 DNA reads TGTGCCTGGAGTGCGGGAGGGAATTCACCCCTCCACTTT. The encoded protein is CAWSAGGNSPLHF. V gene TRBV30 combines with J gene TRBJ1-6; D gene uncertain. CDR3 length: 13 residues. With 1 base removed from V and 7 bases from J, the gap between germline ends came to 8 bases. Germline V gene sequence: CDR1 GTSNPN, CDR2 SVGIG (reference sequence).

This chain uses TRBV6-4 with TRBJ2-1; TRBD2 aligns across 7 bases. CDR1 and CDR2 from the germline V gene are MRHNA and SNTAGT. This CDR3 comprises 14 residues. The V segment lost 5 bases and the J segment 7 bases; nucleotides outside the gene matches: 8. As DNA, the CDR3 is TGTGCCAGCAGTCCCGGACTAGAGAGGAATGAGCAGTTCTTC. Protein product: CASSPGLERNEQFF.

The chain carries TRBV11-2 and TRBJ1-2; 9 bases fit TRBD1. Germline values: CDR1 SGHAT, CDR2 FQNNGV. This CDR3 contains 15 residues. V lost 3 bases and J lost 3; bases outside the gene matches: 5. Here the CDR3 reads CASSLGTGLYYGYTF. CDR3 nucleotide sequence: TGTGCCAGCAGCTTGGGGACAGGGCTGTACTATGGCTACACCTTC.

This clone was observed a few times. The CDR3 DNA reads TGTGCCAGCAGCCCGTTCAACGGCTATGGCTACACCTTC. Its translation: CASSPFNGYGYTF. The V call is TRBV13, the J call TRBJ1-2; D ambiguous. The germline CDR1 and CDR2 sequences are PRHDT and FYEKMQ (reference sequence). V lost 5 bases to trimming and J lost 4 bases, with 11 bases between them. The CDR3 consists of 13 residues.

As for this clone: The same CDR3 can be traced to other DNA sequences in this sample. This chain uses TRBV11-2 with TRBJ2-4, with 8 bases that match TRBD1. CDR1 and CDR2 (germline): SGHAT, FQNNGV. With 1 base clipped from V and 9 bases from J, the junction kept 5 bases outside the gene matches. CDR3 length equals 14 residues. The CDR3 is CASSLGGTGGIQYF. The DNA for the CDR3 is TGTGCCAGCAGCTTAGGCGGGACAGGCGGCATTCAGTACTTC. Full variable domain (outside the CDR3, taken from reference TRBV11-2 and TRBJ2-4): EAGVAQSPRYKIIEKRQSVAFWCNPISGHATLYWYQQILGQGPKLLIQFQNNGVVDDSQLPKDRFSAERLKGVDSTLKIQPAKLEDSAVYLCASSLGGTGGIQYFGAGTRLSVL.

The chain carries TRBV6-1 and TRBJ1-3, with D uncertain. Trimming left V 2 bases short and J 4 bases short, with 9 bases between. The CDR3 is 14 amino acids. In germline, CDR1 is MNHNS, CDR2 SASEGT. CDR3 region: CASSEIAVGNTIYF. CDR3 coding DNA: TGTGCCAGCAGTGAAATAGCTGTCGGAAACACCATATATTTT.

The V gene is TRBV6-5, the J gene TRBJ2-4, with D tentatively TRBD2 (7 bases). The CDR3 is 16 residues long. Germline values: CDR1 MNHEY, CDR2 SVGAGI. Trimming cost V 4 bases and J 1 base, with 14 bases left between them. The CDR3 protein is CASSSTRGGAKNIQYF. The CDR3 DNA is TGTGCCAGCAGTTCTACGAGGGGGGGGGCCAAAAACATTCAGTACTTC.

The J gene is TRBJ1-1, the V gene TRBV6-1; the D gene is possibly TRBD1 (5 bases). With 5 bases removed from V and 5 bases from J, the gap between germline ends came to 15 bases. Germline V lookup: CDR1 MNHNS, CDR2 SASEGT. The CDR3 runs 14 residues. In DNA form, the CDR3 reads TGTGCCAGCAGTTCGGGGGGGTATAGGACTGAAGCTTTCTTT. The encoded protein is CASSSGGYRTEAFF.

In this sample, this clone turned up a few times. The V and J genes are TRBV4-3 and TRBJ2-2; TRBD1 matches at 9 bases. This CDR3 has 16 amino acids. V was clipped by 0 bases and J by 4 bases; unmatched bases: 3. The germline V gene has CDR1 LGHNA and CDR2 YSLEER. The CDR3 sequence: CASSQDGQGFTGELFF. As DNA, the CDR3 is TGCGCCAGCAGCCAAGATGGACAGGGGTTCACCGGGGAGCTGTTTTTT.

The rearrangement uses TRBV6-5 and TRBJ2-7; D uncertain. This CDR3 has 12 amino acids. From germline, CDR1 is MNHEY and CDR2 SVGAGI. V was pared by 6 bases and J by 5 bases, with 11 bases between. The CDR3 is CASSLNSNEQYF. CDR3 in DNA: TGTGCCAGCAGCCTAAATAGCAACGAGCAGTACTTC.

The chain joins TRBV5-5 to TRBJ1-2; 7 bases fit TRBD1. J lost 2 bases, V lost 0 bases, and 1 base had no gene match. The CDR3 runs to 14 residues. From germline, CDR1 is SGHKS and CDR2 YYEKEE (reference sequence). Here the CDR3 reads CASSLGQGNYGYTF. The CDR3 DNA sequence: TGTGCCAGCAGCTTGGGACAGGGAAACTATGGCTACACCTTC.